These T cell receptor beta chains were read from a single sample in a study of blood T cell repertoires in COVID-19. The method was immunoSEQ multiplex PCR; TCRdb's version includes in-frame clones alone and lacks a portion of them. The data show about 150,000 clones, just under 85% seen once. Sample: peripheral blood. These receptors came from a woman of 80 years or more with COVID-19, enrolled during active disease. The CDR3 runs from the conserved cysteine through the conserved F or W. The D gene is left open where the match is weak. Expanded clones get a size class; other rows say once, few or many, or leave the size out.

CASSSSGSRGYTF	TGTGCCAGCAGCTCCTCGGGGTCGCGTGGCTACACCTTC	TRBJ1-2	NA	NA	TRBV7-9
CASSKGANEQFF	TGTGCCAGCAGTAAAGGGGCAAATGAGCAGTTCTTC	TRBJ2-1	NA	NA	TRBV2
CASSPGPGGETQYF	TGTGCCAGCAGCCCAGGTCCTGGAGGAGAGACCCAGTACTTC	TRBJ2-5	NA	NA	TRBV3-1/TRBV3-2
CASSFLRGYTF	TGTGCCAGCAGTTTCCTCCGTGGCTACACCTTC	TRBJ1-2	NA	NA	TRBV28
CASSPGTGFSDMYF	TGTGCCAGCAGCCCCGGGACAGGGTTTAGTGATATGTACTTC	TRBJ2-4	TRBD1	once	TRBV6-2/TRBV6-3
CATSAAGGGGYTF	TGTGCCACCAGTGCAGCCGGGGGAGGTGGCTACACCTTC	TRBJ1-2	NA	NA	TRBV24-1
CATSRGQFNSYEQYF	TGTGCCACCAGCAGGGGACAGTTCAACTCCTACGAGCAGTACTTC	TRBJ2-7	TRBD1	many	TRBV15
CASSQGEGRGEQYF	TGCGCCAGCAGCCAAGGGGAGGGGCGAGGCGAGCAGTACTTC	TRBJ2-7	TRBD2	NA	TRBV5-1
CASSAGQQGGEKLFF	TGTGCCAGCAGTGCGGGACAGCAGGGGGGTGAAAAACTGTTTTTT	TRBJ1-4	TRBD1	NA	TRBV2
CASAARDRDGYTF	TGTGCCAGCGCAGCCCGGGACAGGGATGGCTACACCTTC	TRBJ1-2	TRBD1	NA	TRBV2
CASSLALSYEQYF	TGTGCCAGCAGCTTAGCGCTGAGCTACGAGCAGTACTTC	TRBJ2-7	NA	NA	TRBV7-2
CASSQGAAPSSEQFF	TGCGCCAGCAGCCAAGGAGCCGCGCCAAGTAGTGAGCAGTTCTTC	TRBJ2-1	NA	NA	TRBV4-1
CASSFGGAAPEAFF	TGTGCCAGCAGCTTTGGAGGGGCGGCCCCTGAAGCTTTCTTT	TRBJ1-1	NA	NA	TRBV11-2
CAIMAGGYTDTQYF	TGTGCCATCATGGCGGGGGGGTACACAGATACGCAGTATTTT	TRBJ2-3	TRBD2	NA	TRBV10-3
CASSSDRGHYNEQFF	TGTGCCAGCAGTTCCGACAGGGGCCACTACAATGAGCAGTTCTTC	TRBJ2-1	TRBD1	NA	TRBV7-3
CASSGLAFEETQYF	TGTGCCAGTAGCGGACTAGCGTTTGAAGAGACCCAGTACTTC	TRBJ2-5	TRBD2	few	TRBV19
CASRGPGQGEYTF	TGTGCCAGCAGAGGCCCAGGACAGGGTGAATACACCTTC	TRBJ1-2	TRBD1	NA	TRBV12-3/TRBV12-4
CASSPGGGTEAFF	TGTGCCAGCAGCCCCGGGGGGGGCACTGAAGCTTTCTTT	TRBJ1-1	NA	once	TRBV7-6
CASTEWENQPQHF	TGTGCCAGCACGGAGTGGGAGAATCAGCCCCAGCATTTT	TRBJ1-5	NA	NA	TRBV18
CASSHGTGYGYTF	TGTGCCAGCAGCCACGGGACAGGCTATGGCTACACCTTC	TRBJ1-2	TRBD1	NA	TRBV5-6
CASSGAGGYGYTF	TGTGCCAGCAGCGGGGCAGGGGGCTATGGCTACACCTTC	TRBJ1-2	TRBD1	NA	TRBV11-3
CASRRWTNDQPQHF	TGTGCCAGTAGGCGATGGACAAACGATCAGCCCCAGCATTTT	TRBJ1-5	NA	NA	TRBV19
CASSRGQPPGNTIYF	TGTGCCAGCTCGCGCGGACAGCCACCTGGAAACACCATATATTTT	TRBJ1-3	NA	NA	TRBV18
CASSLGSADTQYF	TGCGCCAGCAGCTTGGGGTCGGCAGATACGCAGTATTTT	TRBJ2-3	NA	NA	TRBV5-1
CASSFSRPWTVYNSPLHF	TGTGCCAGCAGTTTCTCACGCCCATGGACTGTCTATAATTCACCCCTCCACTTT	TRBJ1-6	NA	NA	TRBV28
CASSLSGSHFLTNTEAFF	TGCGCCAGCAGCTTGTCTGGGAGTCACTTCTTAACCAACACTGAAGCTTTCTTT	TRBJ1-1	NA	NA	TRBV5-1
CASSADRGPNYGYTF	TGTGCCAGCTCGGCCGACAGGGGACCTAACTATGGCTACACCTTC	TRBJ1-2	TRBD1	NA	TRBV18
CASSVEPAGPGNTIYF	TGTGCCAGCAGCGTAGAACCTGCTGGGCCTGGAAACACCATATATTTT	TRBJ1-3	NA	once	TRBV9
CASSPHAGGNTIYF	TGTGCCAGCAGCCCACACGCAGGTGGAAACACCATATATTTT	TRBJ1-3	NA	NA	TRBV3-1/TRBV3-2
CASSIRGKSYEQYF	TGTGCCAGTAGTATCCGGGGGAAGAGCTACGAGCAGTACTTC	TRBJ2-7	NA	NA	TRBV19
CATSDLGQGQDVEQFF	TGTGCCACCAGTGATCTCGGCCAGGGTCAGGATGTGGAGCAGTTCTTC	TRBJ2-1	NA	NA	TRBV24-1
CASSLSFVGAYGYTF	TGTGCCAGCAGTTTATCGTTCGTTGGAGCTTATGGCTACACCTTC	TRBJ1-2	NA	NA	TRBV27
CASSPSGQVYEQYF	TGTGCCAGCAGCCCCTCGGGACAGGTCTACGAGCAGTACTTC	TRBJ2-7	TRBD1	few	TRBV7-3
CASSESGGGETQYF	TGTGCCAGCAGTGAATCGGGTGGAGGGGAGACCCAGTACTTC	TRBJ2-5	NA	NA	TRBV2
CASSSPGTGELFF	TGTGCCAGCAGCTCCCCGGGCACCGGGGAGCTGTTTTTT	TRBJ2-2	NA	NA	TRBV5-4